Shown below are 13 T cell receptor beta chains from a single sample sequenced in a study of T cell repertoires in cytomegalovirus infection. TCRdb processed the reads anew with MiXCR; each CDR3 protein has one entry. The table lists some 560,000 distinct CDR3 sequences, 40% of them singletons. Their antigen targets remain unknown. This material consisted of cultured PBMCs, taken from culture after CMV antigen stimulation. Receptors originate from a human donor in good health (CMV status not recorded). Some clones in this sample may be carry-over from other donors' samples.

The rearrangement links TRBV7-4 to TRBJ1-5, with a weak D call TRBD1 (6 bases). Per the germline V gene, CDR1 is SGHVT and CDR2 is SQSDAQ. V lost 5 bases to trimming and J lost 8 bases, with 13 bases between them. The CDR3 is 13 residues long. The CDR3 is CASSLGRDKPQHF. CDR3 DNA sequence: TGTGCCAGCAGCCTCGGACGGGACAAGCCCCAGCATTTT.

The V and J genes are TRBV6-1 and TRBJ1-3; perhaps TRBD1 as D (5 bases). This CDR3 contains 15 residues. The germline V gene encodes CDR1 MNHNS and CDR2 SASEGT. Trimming shortened V by 3 bases and J by 0 bases, and 9 bases separated the two germline ends. CDR3 amino acids: CASSDGTHSGNTIYF. The CDR3 coding sequence is TGTGCCAGCAGTGACGGGACTCACTCTGGAAACACCATATATTTT.

This chain links TRBV12-3 or TRBV12-4 with TRBJ2-4; TRBD1 is a possible D gene (5 bases). CDR3 length: 14 residues. V lost 4 bases to trimming and J lost 2 bases, with 9 bases between them. CDR3 amino acids: CASSSGASKNIQYF. The CDR3 DNA reads as TGTGCCAGCAGTTCTGGGGCTTCCAAAAACATTCAGTACTTC.

The rearrangement links TRBV7-3 to TRBJ1-5; D is unresolved. Germline V lookup: CDR1 SGHTA, CDR2 FQGTGA. V lost 6 bases, J lost 7 bases, and 10 bases lay in between. The CDR3 consists of 12 residues. The CDR3 reads CASSRSEQPQHF. The DNA for the CDR3 is TGTGCCAGCAGTCGCTCGGAACAGCCCCAGCATTTT.

There are a few counts of this clonotype. The V call is TRBV7-2, the J call TRBJ2-1, with 11 nucleotides matching TRBD2. Germline CDR1 is SGHTA and CDR2 is FQGNSA. Unmatched junction bases numbered 9, after V lost 5 bases and J lost 9 bases. The CDR3 sequence is 15 residues long. The CDR3 coding sequence is TGTGCCAGCAGCCTCACTAGCGGGGGTCTCGGTGAGCAGTTCTTC. Encoded protein: CASSLTSGGLGEQFF.

The V gene is TRBV7-2, the J gene TRBJ1-1; 7 bases are a match to TRBD1. V shed 5 bases and J 1 base; nucleotides not matched to a gene: 7. The CDR3 extends over 15 amino acids. CDR1 and CDR2 (germline): SGHTA, FQGNSA. CDR3 bases: TGTGCCAGCAGCCAACAGGGGAGGAGGAACACTGAAGCTTTCTTT. Translation: CASSQQGRRNTEAFF. The variable domain in full, with the rest retrieved from reference TRBV7-2 and TRBJ1-1, is GAGVSQSPSNKVTEKGKDVELRCDPISGHTALYWYRQSLGQGLEFLIYFQGNSAPDKSGLPSDRFSAERTGGSVSTLTIQRTQQEDSAVYLCASSQQGRRNTEAFFGQGTRLTVV.

The V call is TRBV5-4, the J call TRBJ1-2; TRBD1 matches 8 bases. There are 16 residues in the CDR3. With V trimmed by 2 bases and J by 8 bases, 14 bases remained unmatched. Germline assignment: CDR1 SGHNT and CDR2 YYREEE (reference sequence). The CDR3 sequence: CASSFPQGRGLEGYTF. The CDR3 DNA is TGTGCCAGCAGCTTCCCTCAGGGCAGGGGGCTAGAGGGCTACACCTTC.

The sample holds a few counts of this clonotype. The V call is TRBV7-9, the J call TRBJ2-7; the D gene is possibly TRBD1 (5 bases). Germline CDR1 SEHNR, CDR2 FQNEAQ (reference sequence). The CDR3 extends over 12 amino acids. Trimming cost V 5 bases and J 1 base, with 6 bases left between them. CDR3 DNA sequence: TGTGCCAGCAGCCGACAGTCCTACGAGCAGTACTTC. Its translation: CASSRQSYEQYF. Based on the CDR3 plus reference TRBV7-9 and TRBJ2-7, the full variable domain is DTGVSQNPRHKITKRGQNVTFRCDPISEHNRLYWYRQTLGQGPEFLTYFQNEAQLEKSRLLSDRFSAERPKGSFSTLEIQRTEQGDSAMYLCASSRQSYEQYFGPGTRLTVT.

The genes are TRBV29-1 and TRBJ1-3, with a tentative D call TRBD1 (6 bases). This CDR3 is 14 amino acids long. CDR1 is SQVTM and CDR2 is ANQGSEA in the germline V gene. V lost 4 bases and J lost 0, with 10 bases in between. The CDR3 coding sequence is TGCAGCGTTGCCGGGACAAACTCTGGAAACACCATATATTTT. It encodes CSVAGTNSGNTIYF.

The V call is TRBV10-3, the J call TRBJ2-6; D is unclear. V lost 4 bases to trimming and J lost 0 bases, with 7 bases between them. Per the germline V gene, CDR1 is ENHRY and CDR2 is SYGVKD. The CDR3 contains 15 residues. The CDR3 here is CAISGGNSGANVLTF. The CDR3 DNA follows: TGTGCCATCAGTGGCGGAAACTCTGGGGCCAACGTCCTGACTTTC.

In its sample, this clonotype was seen a few times. The chain couples TRBV5-4 to TRBJ1-4; D gene uncertain. V was cut by 4 bases and J by 7 bases, with 17 bases left in between. The CDR3 loop spans 15 amino acids. Germline lookup yields CDR1 SGHNT and CDR2 YYREEE (reference sequence). The CDR3 DNA sequence: TGTGCCAGCAGCCGCACCCCCCTCAAGGGTGAAAAACTGTTTTTT. It translates to CASSRTPLKGEKLFF.

This clonotype was recorded a few times. The CDR3 nucleotides read TGTGCCAGCAGCCAAGATCAGGGGGCGCGTAATTCACCCCTCCACTTT. Translation: CASSQDQGARNSPLHF. The J gene is TRBJ1-6, the V gene TRBV4-2, with 8 bases that match TRBD1. Germline V lookup: CDR1 LGHNA, CDR2 YNFKEQ. The V gene end was trimmed by 0 bases and the J gene end by 6 bases; junction bases not matched to a gene: 4. The CDR3 runs to 16 residues.

V is TRBV7-2 and J is TRBJ1-2; perhaps TRBD1 as D (5 bases). The CDR3 loop spans 15 amino acids. Trimming shortened V by 4 bases and J by 4 bases, and 16 bases separated the two germline ends. The germline V gene encodes CDR1 SGHTA and CDR2 FQGNSA. The CDR3 DNA reads as TGTGCCAGCAGCTCGACTGGACACTTTGGCTATGGCTACACCTTC. The encoded protein is CASSSTGHFGYGYTF.